A selection of T cell receptor beta chains follows, all from one sample in a study of blood T cell repertoires in COVID-19. The table came from immunoSEQ multiplex PCR; TCRdb's copy has only in-frame clones and leaves some out. This table holds 150,000 or so clones, more than 65% found once. Sequenced sample: PBMCs or T cells enriched from blood (not recorded which). These TCRs come from a man between 60 and 75 years old who had recovered from COVID-19. CDR3s include the opening cysteine and the closing phenylalanine or tryptophan. A D gene is named only where the DNA matches it firmly. Clone size appears in some rows only: once, few, many, or a class for an expanded clone.

>TRBV14|TRBJ2-7|NA|NA
TGTGCCAGCAGCCAAGACTACAGGCGAACGGACTACGAGCAGTACTTC
CASSQDYRRTDYEQYF
>TRBV7-6|TRBJ1-2|once|NA
TGTGCCAGCAGCTTAGGGCAGGGTAATGGCTACACCTTC
CASSLGQGNGYTF
>TRBV2|TRBJ2-1|NA|TRBD2
TGTGCCAGCAGCGTAACTAGCGGAGTGAATGAGCAGTTCTTC
CASSVTSGVNEQFF
>TRBV19|TRBJ2-1|NA|NA
TGTGCCAGTAGTCCCCAGGGGGGCGTCGGGGATGAGCAGTTCTTC
CASSPQGGVGDEQFF
>TRBV28|TRBJ1-5|NA|NA
TGTGCCAGCAGCCCGACAGTTTATCAGCCCCAGCATTTT
CASSPTVYQPQHF
>TRBV12-3/TRBV12-4|TRBJ2-1|NA|NA
TGTGCCAGCAGTTTCTCGGAGTACAATGAGCAGTTCTTC
CASSFSEYNEQFF
>TRBV6-5|TRBJ1-5|NA|NA
TGTGCCAGCAGTTCAGTCAGGAATCAGCCCCAGCATTTT
CASSSVRNQPQHF
>TRBV7-2|TRBJ2-5|NA|NA
TGTGCCAGCAGCTACCAGGGGGGCCAAGAGACCCAGTACTTC
CASSYQGGQETQYF
>TRBV29-1|TRBJ2-7|NA|TRBD1
TGCAGCGTTGGGGGACAGGGGGCCTCCTACGAGCAGTACTTC
CSVGGQGASYEQYF
>TRBV24-1|TRBJ2-2|NA|TRBD2
TGTGCCACCAGTGCTACTAGCGGGAACACCGGGGAGCTGTTTTTT
CATSATSGNTGELFF
>TRBV24-1|TRBJ2-5|NA|NA
TGTGCCACCAGTGGCGTAGGGGTGGGGACCCAGTACTTC
CATSGVGVGTQYF
>TRBV2|TRBJ2-1|NA|NA
TGTGCCACCATCCTAACGGAGGCCTACAATGAGCAGTTCTTC
CATILTEAYNEQFF
>TRBV24-1|TRBJ1-5|NA|NA
TGTGCCACCAGTGATCGGGGGTTTGGCAATCAGCCCCAGCATTTT
CATSDRGFGNQPQHF
>TRBV27|TRBJ2-5|NA|NA
TGTGCCAGCAGTTTAGTTGCTAGCGAGACCCAGTACTTC
CASSLVASETQYF
>TRBV28|TRBJ2-6|NA|TRBD1
TGTGCCAGCAGACAGGAGTACAGGGGGCTTTCTGGGGCCAACGTCCTGACTTTC
CASRQEYRGLSGANVLTF
>TRBV28|TRBJ1-1|NA|NA
TGTGCCAGCAGTCCCCTTAGCCCCACTGAAGCTTTCTTT
CASSPLSPTEAFF
>TRBV7-9|TRBJ2-7|NA|NA
TGTGCCAGCAGCTCCAAGGGGGTCTACGAGCAGTACTTC
CASSSKGVYEQYF
>TRBV5-8|TRBJ2-6|NA|TRBD2
TGTGCCAGCGGAAAAGCGGGGAGAGGGGCCAACGTCCTGACTTTC
CASGKAGRGANVLTF
>TRBV21-1|TRBJ2-7|NA|NA
TGTGCCAGCAGCAAAGATGAGACTAGCGCATCCTACGAGCAGTACTTC
CASSKDETSASYEQYF
>TRBV5-6|TRBJ2-7|NA|TRBD2
TGTGCCAGCAGCTTGTACCGGACTAGCGGGAGGGTCGGGGTCTACGAGCAGTACTTC
CASSLYRTSGRVGVYEQYF
>TRBV2|TRBJ1-4|NA|NA
TGTGCCAGCATCCGGGACAACGGGGCGAATGAAAAACTGTTTTTT
CASIRDNGANEKLFF
>TRBV9|TRBJ1-3|NA|NA
TGTGCCAGCAGCCCTCAGGGCTCTGGAAACACCATATATTTT
CASSPQGSGNTIYF
>TRBV2|TRBJ1-3|NA|NA
TGTGCCAGCGAACAGGTTCTCTCTGGAAACACCATATATTTT
CASEQVLSGNTIYF
>TRBV6-5|TRBJ2-1|NA|TRBD2
TGTGCCAGCAGTTTCCCAGAGCGGGGGGGGGTGTATGAGCAGTTCTTC
CASSFPERGGVYEQFF
>TRBV7-6|TRBJ2-5|once|TRBD1
TGTGCCAGCAGCTTAGCGGGACAGGGAGGAGAGACCCAGTACTTC
CASSLAGQGGETQYF
>TRBV19|TRBJ2-1|NA|NA
TGTGCCAGTAGCTTTACCGGGTCCGTGGATGAGCAGTTCTTC
CASSFTGSVDEQFF
>TRBV28|TRBJ2-7|once|TRBD1
TGTGCCAGCAGTTCCGGGACAGGGGAAGTTATGTACGAGCAGTACTTC
CASSSGTGEVMYEQYF
>TRBV15|TRBJ1-5|NA|TRBD1
TGTGCCACCAGGCCGGGACAGGGAATCCAGCCCCAGCATTTT
CATRPGQGIQPQHF
>TRBV28|TRBJ2-7|NA|NA
TGTGCCAGCAGTTTACCCGCAGGGAACTACGAGCAGTACTTC
CASSLPAGNYEQYF
>TRBV20-1|TRBJ1-6|few|NA
TGCAGTGCTATCGGAGATTCACCCCTCCACTTT
CSAIGDSPLHF
>TRBV7-2|TRBJ2-3|NA|TRBD2
TGTGCCAGCAGCTTCGGGACTAGCGGGAGAGCGCAGTATTTT
CASSFGTSGRAQYF
>TRBV9|TRBJ2-3|NA|TRBD2
TGTGCCAGCAGCGTCAGCGGGACGCCGAAGGAGACACAGTATTTT
CASSVSGTPKETQYF
>TRBV28|TRBJ2-7|NA|NA
TGTGCCAGCAGTTCCTTAGGGACAATTGGAGGCTACGAGCAGTACTTC
CASSSLGTIGGYEQYF
>TRBV19|TRBJ1-3|NA|NA
TGTGCCAGTAGTCCCAGGCAGGGTGAAAACACCATATATTTT
CASSPRQGENTIYF
>TRBV7-2|TRBJ1-2|NA|TRBD1
TGTGCCAGCAGCTTAGTTCGGTCAGGGGGCGATGGCTACACCTTC
CASSLVRSGGDGYTF
>TRBV4-2|TRBJ2-7|NA|TRBD1
TGTGCCAGCAGCCACCGGGACAGGGGAGGCGACGAGCAGTACTTC
CASSHRDRGGDEQYF
>TRBV18|TRBJ2-2|NA|TRBD1
TGTGCCAGCTCACCCCCCGGGACAGGGGCTGGAACCGGGGAGCTGTTTTTT
CASSPPGTGAGTGELFF